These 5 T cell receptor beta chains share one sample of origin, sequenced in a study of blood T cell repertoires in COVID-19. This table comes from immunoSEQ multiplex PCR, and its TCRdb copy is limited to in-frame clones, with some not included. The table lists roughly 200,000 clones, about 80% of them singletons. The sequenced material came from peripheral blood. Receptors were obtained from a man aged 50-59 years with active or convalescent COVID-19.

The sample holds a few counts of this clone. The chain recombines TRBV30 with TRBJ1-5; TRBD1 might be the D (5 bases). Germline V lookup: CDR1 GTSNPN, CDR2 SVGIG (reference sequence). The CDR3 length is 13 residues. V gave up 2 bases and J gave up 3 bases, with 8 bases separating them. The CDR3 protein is CAWSPGSNQPQHF. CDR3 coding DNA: TGTGCCTGGAGTCCAGGGTCCAATCAGCCCCAGCATTTT.

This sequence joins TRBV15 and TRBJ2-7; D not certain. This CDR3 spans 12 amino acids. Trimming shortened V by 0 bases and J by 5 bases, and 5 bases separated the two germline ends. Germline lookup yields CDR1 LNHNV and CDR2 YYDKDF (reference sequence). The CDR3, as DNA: TGTGCCACCAGCAGAGATGAGGACGAGCAGTACTTC. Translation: CATSRDEDEQYF.

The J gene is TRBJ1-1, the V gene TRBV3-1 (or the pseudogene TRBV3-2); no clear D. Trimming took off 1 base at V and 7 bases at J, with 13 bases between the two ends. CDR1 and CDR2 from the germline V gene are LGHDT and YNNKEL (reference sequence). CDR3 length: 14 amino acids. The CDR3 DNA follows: TGTGCCAGCAGCCAAGGTCCGGGAGTGGGTGAAGCTTTCTTT. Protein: CASSQGPGVGEAFF.

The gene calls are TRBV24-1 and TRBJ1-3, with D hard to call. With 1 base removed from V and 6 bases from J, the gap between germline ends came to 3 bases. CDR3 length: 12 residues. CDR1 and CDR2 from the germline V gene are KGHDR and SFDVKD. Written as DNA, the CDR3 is TGTGCCACCAGTGATTTCCAAAACACCATATATTTT. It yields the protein CATSDFQNTIYF.

CDR3 sequence (DNA): TGTGCCAGCAGTTACCCAAGCGGGGGGGGAGATACGCAGTATTTT. Translation gives CASSYPSGGGDTQYF. V and J are TRBV6-6 and TRBJ2-3, with TRBD2 identical over 10 bases. Germline V gene sequence: CDR1 MNHNY, CDR2 SVGAGI (reference sequence). Germline trimming cut 2 bases from V and 5 bases from J; bases unmatched to any gene: 4. This CDR3 is built from 15 residues.